Following are 3 T cell receptor beta chains from one sample sequenced in a study of cytomegalovirus exposure and HLA in healthy donors. It was with 60 Vbeta and 13 Jbeta primers that the PCR ran. Only in-frame clones appear in the TCRdb table, and some are missing; sequencing was by immunoSEQ multiplex PCR. This sample has under 70,000 clones, with approximately 67% found just once. Specimen: PBMCs. Receptors were obtained from a woman aged 30 to 39 in good health and CMV-seronegative.

This chain links TRBV5-1 with TRBJ2-7; TRBD2 is a possible D gene (7 bases). Trimming left V 1 base short and J 3 bases short, with 14 bases between. Germline CDR1 reads SGHRS; CDR2 reads YFSETQ. This CDR3 spans 15 amino acids. The CDR3 coding sequence is TGCGCCAGCAGCTTGCTGCCAGGGGACTACTACGAGCAGTACTTC. Amino acid sequence: CASSLLPGDYYEQYF.

This clone appeared a single time. The J gene is TRBJ1-2, the V gene TRBV4-1; 9 positions match TRBD1. Germline V gives CDR1 MGHRA, CDR2 YSYEKL. Unmatched junction bases numbered 11, after V lost 4 bases and J lost 8 bases. This CDR3 spans 15 amino acids. The DNA of the CDR3 is TGCGCCAGCAGCCGAAATCCCCGGACAGGGGACGGCTACACCTTC. It encodes CASSRNPRTGDGYTF.

This chain links TRBV5-6 with TRBJ2-7, with a tentative D call TRBD1 (5 bases). Germline V gene data show CDR1 as SGHDT and CDR2 as YYEEEE. The CDR3 is made up of 14 amino acids. Trimming removed 0 bases at V and 6 bases at J, with 13 bases between. The CDR3 DNA reads TGTGCCAGCAGCTTGGGGCAGGGTCTGGGCGAGCAGTACTTC. This translates into CASSLGQGLGEQYF.